This TCR beta chain was observed in a study of T cell changes during pregnancy in multiple sclerosis. This clone was found a few times. This CDR3 comprises 14 residues. The V gene lost 4 bases and the J gene lost 3 bases, with 14 bases spanning the gap. CDR1 and CDR2 from the germline V gene are SGHDT and YYEEEE. The method was immunoSEQ multiplex PCR; TCRdb's version includes in-frame clones alone and lacks a portion of them. Found here are approximately 38,000 clones, 80% to 95% of them singletons; the top ten hold 5% to 6.5%. This chain uses TRBV5-6 with TRBJ2-7; D is possibly TRBD1 (6 bases). The TCR comes from a female donor with multiple sclerosis, enrolled in a pregnancy study. Here the sequenced sample was CD8+ T cells from peripheral blood mononuclear cells, taken in the third trimester of pregnancy. DNA for the CDR3: TGTGCCAGCAGCGGGGTTGGACAGCTCTACGAGCAGTACTTC. Residues: CASSGVGQLYEQYF.